This T cell receptor beta chain was retrieved from a study of CD4 T cells in relation to SARS-CoV-2 and coronaviruses. Before the COVID-19 pandemic, during about 2011-2019, CD4+ T cells were taken from unexposed donors. CD4+ T cells were isolated from the cells after 10 days of culture. The repertoire was sequenced with immunoSEQ multiplex PCR; TCRdb's copy has only in-frame clones and lacks some. The table records 20,000 to 25,000 clones, roughly 69% of them present only once. Trimming removed 7 bases from V and 6 bases from J, with 21 bases in between. CDR1 LNHDA and CDR2 SQIVND come from the germline V gene (reference sequence). This CDR3 has 15 residues. Of note for this clone: The antigen remains undetermined.

Sequenced material: CD4+ T cells from PBMCs, cultured in vitro. The gene calls are TRBV19 and TRBJ1-1, with no clear D. The receptor was derived from a human donor in good health. The CDR3 region has the DNA TGTGCCAGTACCAGGCAAGAAGCCACGCACTCTGAAGCTTTCTTT. Translating gives CASTRQEATHSEAFF.